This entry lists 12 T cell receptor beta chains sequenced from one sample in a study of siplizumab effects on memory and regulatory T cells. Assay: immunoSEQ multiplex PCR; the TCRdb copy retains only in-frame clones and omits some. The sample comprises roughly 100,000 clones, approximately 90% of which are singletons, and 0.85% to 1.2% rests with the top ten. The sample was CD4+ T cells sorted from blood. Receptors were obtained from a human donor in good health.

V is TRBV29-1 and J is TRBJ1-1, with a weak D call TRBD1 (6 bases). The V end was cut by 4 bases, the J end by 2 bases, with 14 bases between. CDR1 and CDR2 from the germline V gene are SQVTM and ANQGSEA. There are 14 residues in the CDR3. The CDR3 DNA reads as TGCAGCGTTGGAGGGGGGAGGGTCAACACTGAAGCTTTCTTT. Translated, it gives CSVGGGRVNTEAFF.

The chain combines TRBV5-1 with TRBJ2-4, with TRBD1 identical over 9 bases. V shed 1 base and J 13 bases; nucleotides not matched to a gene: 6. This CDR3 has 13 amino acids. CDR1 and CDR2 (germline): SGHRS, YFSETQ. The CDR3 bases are TGCGCCAGCAGCTTGACAGGGGGCGCGTCACAGTACTTC. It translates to CASSLTGGASQYF.

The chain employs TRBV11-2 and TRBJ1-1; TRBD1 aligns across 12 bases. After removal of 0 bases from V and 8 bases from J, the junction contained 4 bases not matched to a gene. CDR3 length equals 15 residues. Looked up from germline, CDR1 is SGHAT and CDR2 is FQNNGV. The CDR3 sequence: CASSLEGTGGSEAFF. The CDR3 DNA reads TGTGCCAGCAGCTTAGAAGGGACAGGGGGCTCAGAAGCTTTCTTT. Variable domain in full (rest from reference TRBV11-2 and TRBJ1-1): EAGVAQSPRYKIIEKRQSVAFWCNPISGHATLYWYQQILGQGPKLLIQFQNNGVVDDSQLPKDRFSAERLKGVDSTLKIQPAKLEDSAVYLCASSLEGTGGSEAFFGQGTRLTVV.

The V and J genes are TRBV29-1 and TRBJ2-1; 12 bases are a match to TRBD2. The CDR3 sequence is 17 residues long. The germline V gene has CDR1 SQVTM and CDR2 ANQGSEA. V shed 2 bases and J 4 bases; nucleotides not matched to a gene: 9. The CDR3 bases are TGCAGCGTTGAAACCGCGACTAGCGGGAGACGATACAATGAGCAGTTCTTC. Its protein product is CSVETATSGRRYNEQFF.

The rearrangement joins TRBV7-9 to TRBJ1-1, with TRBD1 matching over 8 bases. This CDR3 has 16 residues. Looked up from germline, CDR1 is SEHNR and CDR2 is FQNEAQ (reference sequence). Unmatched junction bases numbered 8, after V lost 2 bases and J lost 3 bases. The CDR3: CASSLRQGRGYTEAFF. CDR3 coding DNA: TGTGCCAGCAGCTTACGACAGGGGCGAGGGTACACTGAAGCTTTCTTT.

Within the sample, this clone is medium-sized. The DNA of the CDR3 is TGCGCCAGCATGGGATTGAACACTGAAGCTTTCTTT. It encodes CASMGLNTEAFF. The rearrangement joins TRBV4-1 to TRBJ1-1; D gene unclear. Germline CDR1 and CDR2: MGHRA and YSYEKL. V was cut by 7 bases and J by 0 bases, with 6 bases left in between. The CDR3 consists of 12 residues.

In nucleotides, the CDR3 is TGTGCCAGCAGCTTAGGACTAGAGGGCACCGGGGAGCTGTTTTTT. It encodes CASSLGLEGTGELFF. The J gene is TRBJ2-2, the V gene TRBV7-9; D possibly corresponds to TRBD2 (6 bases). Trimming stripped 1 base from V and 4 bases from J, with 10 bases between. The V gene's germline CDR1 is SEHNR and CDR2 FQNEAQ (reference sequence). The CDR3 sequence is 15 residues long.

In DNA, the CDR3 is TGCGCCAGCAGCGGAGGGATGCCTAGCACAGATACGCAGTATTTT. Translated, it gives CASSGGMPSTDTQYF. The rearrangement joins TRBV5-1 to TRBJ2-3; D possibly corresponds to TRBD2 (6 bases). Trimming shortened V by 4 bases and J by 0 bases, and 12 bases separated the two germline ends. This CDR3 has 15 amino acids. Germline lookup yields CDR1 SGHRS and CDR2 YFSETQ.

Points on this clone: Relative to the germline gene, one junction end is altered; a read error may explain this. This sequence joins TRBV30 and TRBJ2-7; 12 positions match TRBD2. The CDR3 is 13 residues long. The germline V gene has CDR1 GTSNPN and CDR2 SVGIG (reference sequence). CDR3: CAWKSWTSGTTHF. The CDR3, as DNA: TGTGCCTGGAAAAGTTGGACTAGCGGGACGACACACTTC.

CDR3 sequence reads: CASSREGGSSEKLFF. CDR3 bases: TGTGCCAGCAGTCGGGAGGGTGGGTCGAGCGAAAAACTGTTTTTT. The gene calls are TRBV28 and TRBJ1-4; D not certain. This CDR3 region has 15 residues. Trimming stripped 5 bases from V and 8 bases from J, with 18 bases between. The germline V gene encodes CDR1 MDHEN and CDR2 SYDVKM.

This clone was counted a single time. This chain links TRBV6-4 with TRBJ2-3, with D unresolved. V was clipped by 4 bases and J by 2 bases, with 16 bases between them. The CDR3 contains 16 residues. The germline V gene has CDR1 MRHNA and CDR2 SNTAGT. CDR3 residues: CASSVLFGPNTDTQYF. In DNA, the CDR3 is TGTGCCAGCAGTGTACTATTTGGGCCCAACACAGATACGCAGTATTTT.

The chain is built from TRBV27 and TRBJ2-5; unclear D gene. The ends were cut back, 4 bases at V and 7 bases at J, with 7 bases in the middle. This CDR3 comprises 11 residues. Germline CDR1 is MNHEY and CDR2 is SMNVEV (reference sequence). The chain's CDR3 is CASSWFGTQYF. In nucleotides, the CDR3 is TGTGCCAGCAGTTGGTTCGGGACCCAGTACTTC.